This T cell receptor beta chain was documented in a study of cytomegalovirus exposure and HLA in healthy donors. The CDR3 contains 15 residues. Per germline, CDR1 SNHLY and CDR2 FYNNEI. V lost 3 bases and J lost 5, with 16 bases in between. For this clone: Its antigen is not known.

Use of 60 Vbeta and 13 Jbeta primers characterized the PCR. The repertoire was sequenced with immunoSEQ multiplex PCR; TCRdb's copy has only in-frame clones and lacks some. Of roughly 180,000 clones in the sample, around 84% were seen once. Study findings and constraints: In a later analysis, specific HLA alleles were associated with 15,000 or so TCR beta sequences at a 0.05 false discovery rate. TCR beta sequences reportedly predicted the HLA-A and HLA-B alleles of most subjects accurately.

The sequence derives from a girl aged 2-10 years in good health and CMV-seropositive. What was sequenced was PBMCs. This chain links TRBV2 with TRBJ1-1, with unresolved D. The DNA for the CDR3 is TGTGCCAGCAGTGACGTAGACACACCTGGGACTGAAGCTTTCTTT. This gives the protein CASSDVDTPGTEAFF.